This T cell receptor beta chain originates from a study of T cell changes during pregnancy in multiple sclerosis. Sequenced by immunoSEQ multiplex PCR; TCRdb stores in-frame clones only, minus some. The top ten clones hold 1.4% to 1.5% of a sample with roughly 49,000 clones, under 90% of them seen once. The V end was cut by 3 bases, the J end by 2 bases, with 8 bases between. This CDR3 is 13 amino acids long. The germline CDR1 and CDR2 sequences are KGHSH and LQKENI. Sequencing was performed on peripheral blood, taken in the first trimester of pregnancy. The gene calls are TRBV18 and TRBJ2-7; D gene uncertain. The TCR comes from a female donor in good health, enrolled as a control in a pregnancy study. The CDR3 nucleotides are TGTGCCAGCTCACCGGGCTCAGCCTACGAGCAGTACTTC. It translates to CASSPGSAYEQYF. The full variable domain, in which reference TRBV18 and TRBJ2-7 provide the parts outside the CDR3, is NAGVMQNPRHLVRRRGQEARLRCSPMKGHSHVYWYRQLPEEGLKFMVYLQKENIIDESGMPKERFSAEFPKEGPSILRIQQVVRGDSAAYFCASSPGSAYEQYFGPGTRLTVT.